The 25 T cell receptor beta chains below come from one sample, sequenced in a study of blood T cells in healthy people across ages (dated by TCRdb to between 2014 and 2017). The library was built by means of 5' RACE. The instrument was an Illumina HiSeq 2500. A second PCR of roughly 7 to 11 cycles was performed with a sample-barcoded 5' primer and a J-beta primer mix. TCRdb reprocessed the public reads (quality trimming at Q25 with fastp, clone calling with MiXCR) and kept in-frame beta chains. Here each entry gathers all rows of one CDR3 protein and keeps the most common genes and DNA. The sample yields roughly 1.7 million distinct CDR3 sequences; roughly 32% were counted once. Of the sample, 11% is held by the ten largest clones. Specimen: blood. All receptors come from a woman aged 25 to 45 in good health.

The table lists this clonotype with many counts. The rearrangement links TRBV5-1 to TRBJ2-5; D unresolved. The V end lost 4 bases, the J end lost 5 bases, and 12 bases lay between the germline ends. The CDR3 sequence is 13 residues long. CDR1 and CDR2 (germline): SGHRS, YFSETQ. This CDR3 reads CASSADNRETQYF. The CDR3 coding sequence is TGCGCCAGCAGCGCCGACAACCGGGAGACCCAGTACTTC.

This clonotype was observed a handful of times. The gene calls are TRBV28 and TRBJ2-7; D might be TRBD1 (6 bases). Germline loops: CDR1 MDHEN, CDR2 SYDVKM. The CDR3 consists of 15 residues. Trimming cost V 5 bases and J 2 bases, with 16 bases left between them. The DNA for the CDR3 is TGTGCCAGCAGTGCCTCCTACAGGGACACCTACGAGCAGTACTTC. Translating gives CASSASYRDTYEQYF.

CDR3 DNA sequence: TGCAGTGCTAGAGATGGGACTAGCGGGGGGCCCCAAGAGACCCAGTACTTC. It specifies CSARDGTSGGPQETQYF. The V gene is TRBV20-1, the J gene TRBJ2-5; TRBD2 matches at 15 bases. In germline, CDR1 is DFQATT, CDR2 SNEGSKA (reference sequence). With 0 bases clipped from V and 1 base from J, the junction kept 3 bases outside the gene matches. The CDR3 has 17 amino acids.

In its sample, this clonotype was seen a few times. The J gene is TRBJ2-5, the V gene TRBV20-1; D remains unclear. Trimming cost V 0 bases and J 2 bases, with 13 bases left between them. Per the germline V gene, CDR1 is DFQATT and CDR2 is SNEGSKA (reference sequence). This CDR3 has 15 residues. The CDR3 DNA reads TGCAGTGCTAGAGATCTAACCAGGAAACAAGAGACCCAGTACTTC. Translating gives CSARDLTRKQETQYF.

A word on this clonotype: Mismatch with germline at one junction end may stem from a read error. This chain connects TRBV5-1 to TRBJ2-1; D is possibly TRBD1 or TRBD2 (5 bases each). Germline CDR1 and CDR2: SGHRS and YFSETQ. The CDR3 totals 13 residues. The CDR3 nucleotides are TGCGCCAGCAGCTTTGAAGGGACCGATGAGCAGTGCTTC. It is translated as CASSFEGTDEQCF. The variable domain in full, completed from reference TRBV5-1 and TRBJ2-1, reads KAGVTQTPRYLIKTRGQQVTLSCSPISGHRSVSWYQQTPGQGLQFLFEYFSETQRNKGNFPGRFSGRQFSNSRSEMNVSTLELGDSALYLCASSFEGTDEQCFGPGTRLTVL.

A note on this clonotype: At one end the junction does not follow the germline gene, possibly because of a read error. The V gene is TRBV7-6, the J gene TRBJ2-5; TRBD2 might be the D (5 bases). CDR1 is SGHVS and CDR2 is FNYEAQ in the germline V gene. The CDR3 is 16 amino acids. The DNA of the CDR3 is TGTGCCGGCAGCCCACTACCGGACTCCCCTAGGGAGACCCAGTACTTC. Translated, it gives CAGSPLPDSPRETQYF.

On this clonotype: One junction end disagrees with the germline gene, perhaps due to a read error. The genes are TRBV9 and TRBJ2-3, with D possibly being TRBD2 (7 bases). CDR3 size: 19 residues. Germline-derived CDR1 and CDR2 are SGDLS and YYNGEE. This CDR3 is CASSVEPSLTGGPTDTRYF. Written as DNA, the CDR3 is TGTGCCAGCAGCGTAGAGCCGAGCCTGACGGGGGGCCCCACAGATACGCGGTATTTT.

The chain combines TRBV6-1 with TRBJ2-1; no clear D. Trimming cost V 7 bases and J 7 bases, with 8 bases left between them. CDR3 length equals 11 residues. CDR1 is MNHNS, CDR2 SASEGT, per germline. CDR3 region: CASTDENEQFF. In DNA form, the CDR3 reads TGTGCCAGCACGGACGAGAATGAGCAGTTCTTC.

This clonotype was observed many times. CDR3 residues: CASSQGRGSTDTQYF. The CDR3 nucleotides are TGCGCCAGCAGCCAGGGACGGGGAAGCACAGATACGCAGTATTTT. This chain joins TRBV4-1 and TRBJ2-3; the D call may be TRBD1 or TRBD2 (5 bases each). Germline values: CDR1 MGHRA, CDR2 YSYEKL. CDR3 length equals 15 residues. The V end was cut by 3 bases, the J end by 0 bases, with 10 bases between.

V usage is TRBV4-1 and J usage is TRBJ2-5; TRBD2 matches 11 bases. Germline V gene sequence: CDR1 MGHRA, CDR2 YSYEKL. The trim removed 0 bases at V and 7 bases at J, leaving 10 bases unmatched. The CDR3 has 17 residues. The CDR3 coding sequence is TGCGCCAGCAGCCAAGATAAGCTAGCGGGGGGTGTAGGGACCCAGTACTTC. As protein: CASSQDKLAGGVGTQYF.

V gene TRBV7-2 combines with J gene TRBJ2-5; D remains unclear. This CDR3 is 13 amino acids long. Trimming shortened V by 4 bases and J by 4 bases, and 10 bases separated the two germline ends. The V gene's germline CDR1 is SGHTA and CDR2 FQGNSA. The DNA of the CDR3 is TGTGCCAGCAGCTCGAGTGTACCAGAGACCCAGTACTTC. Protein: CASSSSVPETQYF.

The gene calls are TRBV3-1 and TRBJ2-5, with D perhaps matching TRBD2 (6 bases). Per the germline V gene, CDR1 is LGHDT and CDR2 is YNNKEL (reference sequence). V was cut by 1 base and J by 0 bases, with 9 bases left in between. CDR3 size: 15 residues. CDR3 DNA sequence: TGTGCCAGCAGCCAAGGGTCGGGGGACCAAGAGACCCAGTACTTC. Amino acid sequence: CASSQGSGDQETQYF.

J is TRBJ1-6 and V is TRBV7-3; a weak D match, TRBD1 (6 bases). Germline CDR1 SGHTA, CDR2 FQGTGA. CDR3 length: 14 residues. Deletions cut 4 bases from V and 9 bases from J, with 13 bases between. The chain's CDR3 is CASSYGGGSSPLHF. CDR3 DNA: TGTGCCAGCAGCTACGGGGGCGGGAGTTCACCCCTCCACTTT.

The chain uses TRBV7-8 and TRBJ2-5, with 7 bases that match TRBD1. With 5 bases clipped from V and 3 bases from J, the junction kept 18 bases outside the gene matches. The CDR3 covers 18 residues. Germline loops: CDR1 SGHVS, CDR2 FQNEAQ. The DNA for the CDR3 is TGTGCCAGCAGCCCGAATTACTTAAGAGGACAGGAAAAAGAGACCCAGTACTTC. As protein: CASSPNYLRGQEKETQYF.

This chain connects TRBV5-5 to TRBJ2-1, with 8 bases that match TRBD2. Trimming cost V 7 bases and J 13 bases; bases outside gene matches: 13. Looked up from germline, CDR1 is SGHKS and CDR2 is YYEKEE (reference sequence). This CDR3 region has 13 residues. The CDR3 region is CASDGGVTQSQFF. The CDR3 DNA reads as TGTGCCAGCGACGGGGGGGTGACCCAATCCCAGTTCTTC.

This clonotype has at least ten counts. CDR3 nucleotide sequence: TGCGCCAGCAGCCCCCAAGCGGCAAGCACAGATACGCAGTATTTT. This encodes CASSPQAASTDTQYF. The gene calls are TRBV4-1 and TRBJ2-3, with D perhaps matching TRBD2 (5 bases). V was shortened by 4 bases and J by 0 bases, with 11 bases between the two germline ends. CDR1 is MGHRA, CDR2 YSYEKL, per germline. The CDR3 is made up of 15 amino acids.

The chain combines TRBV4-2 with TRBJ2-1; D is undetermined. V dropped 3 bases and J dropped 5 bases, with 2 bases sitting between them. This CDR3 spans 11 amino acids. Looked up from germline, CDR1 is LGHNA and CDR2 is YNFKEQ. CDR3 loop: CASSHDNEQFF. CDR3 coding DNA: TGTGCCAGCAGCCATGACAATGAGCAGTTCTTC.

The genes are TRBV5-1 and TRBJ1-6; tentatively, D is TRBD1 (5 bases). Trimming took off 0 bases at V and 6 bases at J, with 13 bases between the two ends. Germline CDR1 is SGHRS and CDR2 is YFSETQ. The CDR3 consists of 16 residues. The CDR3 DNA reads TGCGCCAGCAGCTTGGGACAGAGAGCATGTAATTCACCCCTCCACTTT. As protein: CASSLGQRACNSPLHF.

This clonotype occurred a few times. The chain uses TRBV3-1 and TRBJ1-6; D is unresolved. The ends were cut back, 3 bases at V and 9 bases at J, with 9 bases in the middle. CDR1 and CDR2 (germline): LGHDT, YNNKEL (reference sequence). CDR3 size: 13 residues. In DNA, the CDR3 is TGTGCCAGCAGCCAGGCTTTTGGTTCACCCCTCCACTTT. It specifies CASSQAFGSPLHF. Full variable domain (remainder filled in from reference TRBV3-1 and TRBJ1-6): DTAVSQTPKYLVTQMGNDKSIKCEQNLGHDTMYWYKQDSKKFLKIMFSYNNKELIINETVPNRFSPKSPDKAHLNLHINSLELGDSAVYFCASSQAFGSPLHFGNGTRLTVT.

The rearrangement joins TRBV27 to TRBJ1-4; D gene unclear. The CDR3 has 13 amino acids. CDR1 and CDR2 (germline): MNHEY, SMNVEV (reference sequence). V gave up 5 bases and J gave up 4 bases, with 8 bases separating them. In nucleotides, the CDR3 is TGTGCCAGCAGTCAGAACCTTAATGAAAAACTGTTTTTT. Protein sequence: CASSQNLNEKLFF. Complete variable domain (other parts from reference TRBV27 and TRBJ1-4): EAQVTQNPRYLITVTGKKLTVTCSQNMNHEYMSWYRQDPGLGLRQIYYSMNVEVTDKGDVPEGYKVSRKEKRNFPLILESPSPNQTSLYFCASSQNLNEKLFFGSGTQLSVL.

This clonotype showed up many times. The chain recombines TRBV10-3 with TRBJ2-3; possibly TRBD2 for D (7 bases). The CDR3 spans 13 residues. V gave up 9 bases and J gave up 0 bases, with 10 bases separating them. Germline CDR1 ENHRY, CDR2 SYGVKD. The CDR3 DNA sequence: TGTGCCATACAGGGAGGGAGCACAGATACGCAGTATTTT. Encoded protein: CAIQGGSTDTQYF.

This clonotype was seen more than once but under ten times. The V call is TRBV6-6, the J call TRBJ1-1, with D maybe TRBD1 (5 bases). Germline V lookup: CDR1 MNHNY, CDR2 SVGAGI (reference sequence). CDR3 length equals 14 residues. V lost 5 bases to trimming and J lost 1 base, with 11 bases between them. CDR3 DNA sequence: TGTGCCAGCAGTCCCGTGGGGCGGAACACTGAAGCTTTCTTT. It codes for CASSPVGRNTEAFF.

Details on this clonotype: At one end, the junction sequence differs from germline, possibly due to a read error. The CDR3 loop is CAGSHGWGELFF. CDR3 in DNA: TGTGCCGGCAGCCACGGTTGGGGGGAGCTGTTTTTT. The gene calls are TRBV13 and TRBJ2-2, with D unresolved. Per germline, CDR1 PRHDT and CDR2 FYEKMQ (reference sequence). The CDR3 runs 12 residues.

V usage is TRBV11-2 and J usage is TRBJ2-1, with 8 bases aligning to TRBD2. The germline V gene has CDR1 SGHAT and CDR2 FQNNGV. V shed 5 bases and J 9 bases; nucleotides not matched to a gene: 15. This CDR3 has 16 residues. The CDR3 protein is CASSLFRPAGGGEQFF. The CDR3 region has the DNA TGTGCCAGCAGCCTATTCCGGCCGGCCGGGGGGGGTGAGCAGTTCTTC.

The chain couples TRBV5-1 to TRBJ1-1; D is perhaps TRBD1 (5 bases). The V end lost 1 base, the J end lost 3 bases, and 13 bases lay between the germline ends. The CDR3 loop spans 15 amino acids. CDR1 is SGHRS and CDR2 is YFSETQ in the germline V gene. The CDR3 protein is CASSLNGDVYTEAFF. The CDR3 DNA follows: TGCGCCAGCAGCTTGAATGGGGACGTCTACACTGAAGCTTTCTTT.